This T cell receptor beta chain was recovered during a study of cytomegalovirus exposure and HLA in healthy donors (dated by TCRdb to the late 2010s). Background for the entire study: An earlier analysis of some 600 of the donors reported over 250 Gb of sequence data and 117 million unique TCR beta sequences obtained from approximately 180 million T cells. An early release covering approximately 600 HLA-typed donors comprised approximately 290 gigabases of sequencing data and 85 million or so unique TCR sequences. Among the roughly 400 genotyped donors, around 79% belonged to the genetic ancestry cluster associated with self-reported Caucasian donors. The study aimed to test whether signatures of past pathogen exposure could be identified by cataloging public T cell receptors. Using immunosequencing, the study profiled T cell repertoires from about 620 subjects and related those repertoires to cytomegalovirus serostatus. In addition to the first cohort of 500 to 850 subjects, a separate validation cohort of approximately 110 different subjects was used. To predict cytomegalovirus infection status, the study combined high-throughput TCR immunosequencing, statistical association of individual TCRs with disease status, and machine learning. A later analysis re-examined previously published TCR beta repertoires from more than 550 donors and added high-resolution HLA genotyping to investigate patterns of TCR occurrence. Rather than using new phenotypic data, the later analysis identified candidate immune exposures from TCR beta sequences and from how often those sequences occurred across donors. In an earlier analysis of 500 to 650 of the donors, high-throughput TCR beta sequencing was used to judge whether each TCR beta V gene segment behaved as functional or pseudogenic. Alongside the repertoire data, information on donor age, sex, ethnicity and CMV serostatus was compiled. A later genetic analysis used genome-wide SNP genotypes for about three fifths of the roughly 700 donors, treating that subset as a discovery cohort. All discovery cohort repertoires had been generated using a single sequencing platform. HLA typing covered class I and class II loci at four-digit resolution. The number of typed donors differed by locus: about 620-640 for A, B, C, DRB1 and DQB1; approximately 530 for DQA1; some 610 for DPA1; and roughly 490 for DPB1. Because of strong linkage in the cohort, 5 or 6 DR-DQ haplotypes were treated as single units for association and clustering. Across 398 genotyped donors of the cohort, an average of 235,054 unique TCR beta nucleotide sequences per donor were sequenced, and 15% to 20% of those sequences were non-productive.

On this clone: Which antigen it targets is not known. Within one base of it there is no much larger clone, and no base qualities were kept.

The germline ends are 8 bases apart after V is trimmed by 4 bases and J by 4 bases. The germline V gene yields SNHLY for CDR1 and FYNNEI for CDR2. Spanning cysteine to phenylalanine, the CDR3 consists of 13 amino acids. The CDR3 DNA has 39 bases and is translated from base 1. The cohort was made up of about 610 healthy bone marrow donors. At the time of sampling, all cohort members were nominally healthy, though unrecorded immune exposures were likely present. The donor tested CMV seropositive and was one of the 289 seropositive cohort members. A peripheral blood sample was provided by each donor, and peripheral blood mononuclear cells were used for TCR beta sequencing. Genomic DNA extraction from the blood cell samples was performed with the Qiagen DNeasy Blood Extraction Kit. Results and caveats for the whole study, not just this receptor: The earlier analysis of 587 of the donors excluded 15 to 20 rarely observed V segments, including chromosome 9 orphons, because counts were too low. According to a later analysis, parvovirus B19, influenza, CMV and Epstein-Barr virus appeared linked to several top co-occurrence clusters. Across donors, most TCR sequences were observed very rarely, whereas some public TCRs were present in many individuals. According to the authors, the approach could potentially be generalized to other disease states and immunological phenotypes. An association between a missense DCLRE1C variant and V-gene and J-gene trimming of TCR beta chains was found in a later genetic analysis and replicated in an independent cohort. When HLA alleles, especially DR and DQ, strongly co-occurred, attributing TCR associations to individual alleles was difficult. Only TCR beta chains were sequenced in this cohort, and the absence of alpha or paired-chain data limited detectable features. In a later analysis, most CMV-associated TCR beta chains were found to appear HLA-restricted, with HLA associations seemingly driven largely by CMV exposure. Linkage disequilibrium might explain the correlated functional status among segregating V segments, but an unknown experimental factor could not be excluded. HLA typing was unavailable for some donors at each locus, so association tests used only the typed subset. The sequencing pipeline was judged likely to have produced a cluster of highly shared sequence variants as a technical artifact. A later analysis associated about 16,000 TCR beta sequences with specific HLA alleles at a false discovery rate of 0.05. A further reported finding was that TCR beta sequences accurately predicted the HLA-A and HLA-B alleles for most subjects in the first cohort. In a later analysis, TCR association rates were found to vary across HLA loci, with the most associated TCRs seen for DRB1 alleles and the fewest for HLA-C alleles. In an earlier analysis of around 600 of the donors, most TCR beta V segments were observed in productive rearrangements about 87% or about 30% of the time, broadly matching IMGT annotations. Presence/absence analyses assumed roughly uniform sequencing depth across donors, an assumption that may not hold. Compared with the roughly 670-donor mean, donors in an Asian-associated ancestry cluster had fewer N-insertions in productive TCRs, according to a later genetic analysis. Some IMGT-functional V segments, including TRBV6-2 and TRBV6-3, could not be distinguished by the 87-base-pair reads and were therefore excluded. The only immune exposure information available for the cohort was CMV serostatus. The classifier was reported to diagnose cytomegalovirus status with high specificity and sensitivity in both the original cohort and the validation cohort. The study gave a list of about 150 TCR beta chains associated with cytomegalovirus. In a later analysis, HLA-associated TCR beta chains were found to be more clonally expanded and to have lower generation probabilities than equally common non-associated chains. A few of the identified cytomegalovirus-associated TCR beta chains were confirmed in vitro to be specific for cytomegalovirus antigens.

Libraries were made using the immunoSEQ multiplex PCR assay. For the multiplex PCR, a mixture combining 60 forward primers for TCR Vbeta segments and 13 reverse primers for TCR Jbeta segments was used. The CDR3 region of rearranged TCR beta genes was amplified from genomic DNA with a multiplex PCR assay. On the Illumina HiSeq System, the amplified TCR beta libraries were sequenced as 87-base-pair reads. The paper's data handling went like this. A later analysis tallied roughly 80 million unique TCR beta chains across the 666 repertoires, and roughly 11 million of those chains were shared by two or more donors. To remove PCR and sequencing errors, raw reads were error-corrected and collapsed into unique sequences using a nearest-neighbor algorithm that merged closely related sequences. Alignment of CDR3 sequences to IMGT reference sequences was used to assign V, D and J gene segments. Each retained sequence needed at least a six-nucleotide match to both a V gene segment and a J gene segment. A rearrangement was called productive if the CDR3 had no stop codons and remained in frame with V and J, and every other rearrangement was called non-productive. Following IMGT convention, CDR3 was defined as the stretch from the second conserved V-encoded cysteine to the conserved J-encoded phenylalanine. In an earlier analysis of approximately 500 of the donors, sequences lacking an unambiguous match to a single V gene segment were excluded. An earlier analysis of 587 of the donors called V segments functional above 56.7% productive rearrangements and segregating when the between-donor standard deviation exceeded 5%. A statistical classification framework was developed to diagnose cytomegalovirus status using the catalog of TCR beta chain sequences. In a later analysis, TCR nucleotide sequences were compared against IMGT/GENE-DB human TR gene sequences so that V and J genes could be assigned. In a later analysis, CDR3 sequences and most-parsimonious VDJ recombination scenarios were assigned using the TCRdist pipeline. In a later analysis, each TCR beta chain was defined by its CDR3 amino acid sequence together with its V-gene family, and reads lacking a unique V-gene family were excluded. A later analysis removed over 500 highly shared, low-generation-probability nucleotide sequences to deal with suspected cross-contamination and a sequencing artifact. A later analysis calculated a clonal expansion index for each public chain from normalized within-repertoire ranks of inferred template counts. A later analysis computed generation probabilities with a VDJ recombination model fitted to out-of-frame rearrangements, and checked the results against IGoR. In a later analysis, TCR-TCR, TCR-HLA and TCR-CMV co-occurrence was scored with hypergeometric tests, and a repertoire-size bias correction was applied to TCR pairs. False discovery rates were estimated in a later analysis by permuting HLA or CMV assignments 20 times. In a later analysis, co-occurring TCRs were grouped using DBSCAN, with TCRdist sequence similarity added in when clustering inside HLA-allele-positive subsets. Co-occurrence clustering excluded repertoires with fewer than 30,000 or more than 120,000 public chains, plus five with anomalous nucleotide sharing. Sourced from immuneACCESS, this table was stored by TCRdb with only in-frame sequences that have V and J called. A share of the clones is absent; for the studies checked, an unresolved V gene accounts for under half, and the remainder has no known explanation. Clonal size and the V and J genes are those of that table, whereas D and trimming came from the DNA. For this sample there are approximately 160,000 clones; 65% to 80% appear just once. The ten largest make up about 7.7% of the sample.

The sequence is built from TRBV2 and TRBJ1-5, with no confidently assigned D gene. This TCR derives from a middle-aged woman in good health and CMV-seropositive. Sequencing input: PBMCs. The CDR3 region reads CASSVRDNQPQHF. The DNA sequence follows: TGTGCCAGCAGTGTACGGGATAATCAGCCCCAGCATTTT. The full variable domain, completed from the reference TRBV2 and TRBJ1-5 proteins outside the CDR3, reads EPEVTQTPSHQVTQMGQEVILRCVPISNHLYFYWYRQILGQKVEFLVSFYNNEISEKSEIFDDQFSVERPDGSNFTLKIRSTKLEDSAMYFCASSVRDNQPQHFGDGTRLSIL.